The 15 T cell receptor beta chains below come from one sample, sequenced in a study of control samples from healthy donors and cancer patients. Clones were read by immunoSEQ multiplex PCR, and TCRdb kept only the in-frame ones, dropping some. The table includes about 410,000 clones, over 75% detected once. Sequencing used PBMCs. These receptors all come from a man aged 35-49 years with head and neck cancer.

V is TRBV7-2 and J is TRBJ2-4, with 9 positions matching TRBD2. The V segment lost 2 bases and the J segment 3 bases; nucleotides outside the gene matches: 2. The germline V gene encodes CDR1 SGHTA and CDR2 FQGNSA. The CDR3 contains 15 residues. CDR3: CASSLMRGGKNIQYF. In nucleotides, the CDR3 is TGTGCCAGCAGCTTAATGCGGGGGGGCAAAAACATTCAGTACTTC. Filled out from reference TRBV7-2 and TRBJ2-4, the complete variable domain reads GAGVSQSPSNKVTEKGKDVELRCDPISGHTALYWYRQSLGQGLEFLIYFQGNSAPDKSGLPSDRFSAERTGGSVSTLTIQRTQQEDSAVYLCASSLMRGGKNIQYFGAGTRLSVL.

V is TRBV6-5 and J is TRBJ1-5; 8 bases map to TRBD1. The CDR3 covers 15 residues. Germline V gene sequence: CDR1 MNHEY, CDR2 SVGAGI. The J segment lost 6 bases and the V segment lost 4 bases, leaving 8 bases of the junction unmatched. The CDR3 DNA reads TGTGCCAGCAGTTCAGGGGGCGCGGACCTTCAGCCCCAGCATTTT. Translation: CASSSGGADLQPQHF.

With respect to this clone: This specimen includes other DNA sequences encoding the same CDR3. The rearrangement links TRBV30 to TRBJ1-1; D perhaps matches TRBD1 (5 bases). The V end was cut by 0 bases, the J end by 3 bases, with 8 bases between. Looked up from germline, CDR1 is GTSNPN and CDR2 is SVGIG (reference sequence). This CDR3 is built from 13 residues. CDR3 region: CAWSVRGDTEAFF. The CDR3 DNA follows: TGTGCCTGGAGTGTAAGAGGGGACACTGAAGCTTTCTTT.

The chain recombines TRBV30 with TRBJ1-5; tentatively, D is TRBD1 (5 bases). Germline-derived CDR1 and CDR2 are GTSNPN and SVGIG (reference sequence). V lost 3 bases and J lost 9, with 15 bases in between. The CDR3 is 13 amino acids. CDR3 coding DNA: TGTGCCTGGAGCGCCGGGGCCGTGAGGCCCCAGCATTTT. Amino acid sequence: CAWSAGAVRPQHF.

The rearrangement uses TRBV2 and TRBJ1-1; 10 bases are a match to TRBD1. This CDR3 is 16 amino acids long. Germline V gene sequence: CDR1 SNHLY, CDR2 FYNNEI. Trimming removed 1 base from V and 4 bases from J; junction bases left unmatched: 6. CDR3 DNA sequence: TGTGCCAGCAGTGAAGGACAGGGGGCCAAGGGCACTGAAGCTTTCTTT. Translating gives CASSEGQGAKGTEAFF.

The chain combines TRBV10-1 with TRBJ2-1, with 7 bases that match TRBD2. CDR1 and CDR2 (germline): WNHNN, SYGVQD (reference sequence). The CDR3 has 14 amino acids. Trimming cost V 6 bases and J 6 bases; bases outside gene matches: 8. In DNA form, the CDR3 reads TGCGCCAGCAGCAGGGCGGGAGTCGGCAATGAGCAGTTCTTC. Translated, it gives CASSRAGVGNEQFF.

In its sample, this clone was seen a few times. The rearrangement uses TRBV29-1 and TRBJ2-7; D not resolved. V gave up 0 bases and J gave up 5 bases, with 14 bases separating them. This CDR3 comprises 14 residues. The germline V gene has CDR1 SQVTM and CDR2 ANQGSEA. CDR3 sequence reads: CSVEEPGSLHEQYF. The CDR3 DNA reads as TGCAGCGTTGAAGAGCCGGGCTCACTCCACGAGCAGTACTTC.

This chain joins TRBV5-1 and TRBJ2-2; 11 bases match TRBD2. Germline CDR1 SGHRS, CDR2 YFSETQ. The CDR3 is 18 amino acids. The J segment lost 1 base and the V segment lost 5 bases, leaving 10 bases of the junction unmatched. The CDR3 reads CASSSGLAAYRNTGELFF. The CDR3 nucleotides read TGCGCCAGCAGTTCGGGACTAGCGGCCTATCGGAACACCGGGGAGCTGTTTTTT. Supplemented by reference TRBV5-1 and TRBJ2-2, the full variable domain reads KAGVTQTPRYLIKTRGQQVTLSCSPISGHRSVSWYQQTPGQGLQFLFEYFSETQRNKGNFPGRFSGRQFSNSRSEMNVSTLELGDSALYLCASSSGLAAYRNTGELFFGEGSRLTVL.

This chain links TRBV19 with TRBJ1-4; D uncertain. CDR1 is LNHDA and CDR2 is SQIVND in the germline V gene (reference sequence). The CDR3 has 13 amino acids. The V end was cut by 5 bases, the J end by 14 bases, with 18 bases between. This CDR3 reads CASSPPGSRNLFF. CDR3 nucleotides: TGTGCCAGTAGTCCCCCCGGGAGTCGCAACCTGTTTTTT.

V is TRBV3-1 (or the pseudogene TRBV3-2) and J is TRBJ2-2, with 7 nucleotides matching TRBD1. Germline V gene sequence: CDR1 LGHDT, CDR2 YNNKEL (reference sequence). This CDR3 has 15 residues. Germline trimming cut 0 bases from V and 6 bases from J; bases unmatched to any gene: 4. DNA of the CDR3: TGTGCCAGCAGCCAAGATTATACAGGGGCCGGGGAGCTGTTTTTT. As protein: CASSQDYTGAGELFF.

The chain is built from TRBV4-1 and TRBJ2-2; D is possibly TRBD2 (7 bases). This CDR3 comprises 17 residues. Germline V lookup: CDR1 MGHRA, CDR2 YSYEKL. The germline V and J ends were trimmed by 5 bases and 4 bases, with 20 bases remaining between them. The CDR3 protein is CASSGGWGGGGTGELFF. The CDR3 nucleotides are TGCGCCAGCAGCGGGGGTTGGGGGGGCGGCGGCACCGGGGAGCTGTTTTTT.

J is TRBJ1-2 and V is TRBV6-5, with no clear D. This CDR3 contains 12 residues. The V gene's germline CDR1 is MNHEY and CDR2 SVGAGI. With 4 bases removed from V and 4 bases from J, the gap between germline ends came to 7 bases. CDR3 region: CASSSQRYGYTF. The CDR3 nucleotides are TGTGCCAGCAGTTCACAGCGCTATGGCTACACCTTC.

The chain recombines TRBV3-1 (or the pseudogene TRBV3-2) with TRBJ1-1; perhaps TRBD1 as D (5 bases). Trimming pared 1 base from V and 0 bases from J, leaving 6 bases between. In germline, CDR1 is LGHDT, CDR2 YNNKEL (reference sequence). The CDR3 sequence is 14 residues long. CDR3 amino acids: CASSQVQVNTEAFF. The CDR3 DNA follows: TGTGCCAGCAGCCAAGTACAGGTGAACACTGAAGCTTTCTTT.

The table lists this clone with a count of one. The V gene is TRBV13, the J gene TRBJ2-5; 10 nucleotides agree with TRBD1. CDR1 and CDR2 (germline): PRHDT, FYEKMQ (reference sequence). The CDR3 is 13 amino acids. The V segment lost 3 bases and the J segment 5 bases; nucleotides outside the gene matches: 0. As DNA, the CDR3 is TGTGCCAGCAGCTTGGACAGGGGGGAGACCCAGTACTTC. Protein product: CASSLDRGETQYF.

In DNA form, the CDR3 reads TGTGCCAGCTCACCCCTCATTTCGGGACAGGGGAACACTGAAGCTTTCTTT. This gives the protein CASSPLISGQGNTEAFF. V usage is TRBV18 and J usage is TRBJ1-1, with 9 bases that match TRBD1. The CDR3 sequence is 17 residues long. Germline V gives CDR1 KGHSH, CDR2 LQKENI. V gave up 3 bases and J gave up 1 base; unmatched junction bases: 9.